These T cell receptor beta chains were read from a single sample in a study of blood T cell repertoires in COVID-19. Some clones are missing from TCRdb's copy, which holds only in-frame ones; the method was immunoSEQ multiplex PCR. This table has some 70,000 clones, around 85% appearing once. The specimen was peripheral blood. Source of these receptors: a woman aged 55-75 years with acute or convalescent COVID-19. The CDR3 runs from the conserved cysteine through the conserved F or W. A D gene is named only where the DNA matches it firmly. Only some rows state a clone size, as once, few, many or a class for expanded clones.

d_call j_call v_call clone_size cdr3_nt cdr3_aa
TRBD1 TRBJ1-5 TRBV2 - TGTGCCAGCAGCACCGGACAGGGGTGGAATCAGCCCCAGCATTTT CASSTGQGWNQPQHF
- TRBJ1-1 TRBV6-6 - TGTGCCAGCAGCTGGGAGGGGGGTACTGAAGCTTTCTTT CASSWEGGTEAFF
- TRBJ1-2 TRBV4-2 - TGTGCCAGCAGCCAGGAGGGGACGGTTTATGGCTACACCTTC CASSQEGTVYGYTF
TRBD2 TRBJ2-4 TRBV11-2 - TGTGCCAGCAGCTTAGATTCCCCCTCAGCGGGGGGGCTAGCCAAAAACATTCAGTACTTC CASSLDSPSAGGLAKNIQYF
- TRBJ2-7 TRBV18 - TGTGCCAGCTCACCCCCCGGGGCGCGGGATAAGGACGAGCAGTACTTC CASSPPGARDKDEQYF
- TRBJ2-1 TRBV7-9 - TGTGCCAGCAGCTTAGTTCTTGGCGGGACCTACAATGAGCAGTTCTTC CASSLVLGGTYNEQFF
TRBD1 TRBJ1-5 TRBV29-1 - TGCAGCGTCACAGACAGGGCGAATCAGCCCCAGCATTTT CSVTDRANQPQHF
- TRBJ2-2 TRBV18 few TGTGCCAGCTCACCCCTAGAGGTCACCGGGGAGCTGTTTTTT CASSPLEVTGELFF
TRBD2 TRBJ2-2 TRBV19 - TGTGCCAGTACTCAATCCTCAGCGGGAACCGGGGAGCTGTTTTTT CASTQSSAGTGELFF
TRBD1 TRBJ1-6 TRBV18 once TGTGCCAGCTCATCGGACAGGCGGATATATAATTCACCCCTCCACTTT CASSSDRRIYNSPLHF
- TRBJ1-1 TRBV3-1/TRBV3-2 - TGTGCCAGCAGCCAACTCACCGGTGAAGCTTTCTTT CASSQLTGEAFF
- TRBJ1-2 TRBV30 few TGTGCCTGGGGGTCCCAGGGGAACTATGGCTACACCTTC CAWGSQGNYGYTF
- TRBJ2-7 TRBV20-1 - TGCAGTGCTAGTAGAGCTTACGAGCAGTACTTC CSASRAYEQYF
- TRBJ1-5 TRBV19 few TGTGCCAGTGATTGGGGGGACAATCAGCCCCAGCATTTT CASDWGDNQPQHF
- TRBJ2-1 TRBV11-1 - TGTGCCAGCAGCTTTACCGACAACTTACAGTTCTTC CASSFTDNLQFF
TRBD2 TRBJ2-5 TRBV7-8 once TGTGCCAGCAGCAGGGGGGGCAGCGGGAGTTTAGAGACCCAGTACTTC CASSRGGSGSLETQYF
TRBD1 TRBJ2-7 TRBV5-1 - TGCGCCAGCAGCCCGGGGACAGCCTACGAGCAGTACTTC CASSPGTAYEQYF
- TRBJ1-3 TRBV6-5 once TGTGCCAGCAAGAGGTGGGGCACTGGAAACACCATATATTTT CASKRWGTGNTIYF
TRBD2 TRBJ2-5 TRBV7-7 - TGTGCTAGCAGCTCGACTAGCGGGGCCGAGACCCAGTACTTC CASSSTSGAETQYF
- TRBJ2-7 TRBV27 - TGTGCCAGCAGCTTGATAAGGGGCTGGGTGCAGTACTTC CASSLIRGWVQYF
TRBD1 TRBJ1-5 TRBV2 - TGTGCCAGCAGTGTCATGGGGACAGTGGATCAGCCCCAGCATTTT CASSVMGTVDQPQHF
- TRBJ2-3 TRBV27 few TGTGCCAGCAGTACAGATACTAGAGGTACGCAGTATTTT CASSTDTRGTQYF
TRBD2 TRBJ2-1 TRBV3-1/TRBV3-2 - TGTGCCAGCAGCCTAGCGGGGGCAGAAAACAATGAGCAGTTCTTC CASSLAGAENNEQFF
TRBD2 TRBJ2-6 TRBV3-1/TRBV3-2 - TGTGCCAGCAGCCAAGAGGCTAGCGGGGGGGCCTCTGGGGCCAACGTCCTGACTTTC CASSQEASGGASGANVLTF
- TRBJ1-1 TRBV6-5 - TGTGCCAGCAGTCCCTGGGGGGAGGTGAACACTGAAGCTTTCTTT CASSPWGEVNTEAFF
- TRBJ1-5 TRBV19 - TGTGCCAGTAGTTCACAGGGTTACAATCAGCCCCAGCATTTT CASSSQGYNQPQHF
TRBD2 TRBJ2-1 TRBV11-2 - TGTGCCAGCAGCTTAGATGGTCAGGGAGGGTTCAATGAGCAGTTCTTC CASSLDGQGGFNEQFF
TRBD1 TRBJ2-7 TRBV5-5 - TGTGCCAGCAGCTGGGACAGGGGGCCCTACGAGCAGTACTTC CASSWDRGPYEQYF
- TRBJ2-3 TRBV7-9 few TGTGCCAGCAGACCCAAGACCGTGGGGGCTCTGGATACGCAGTATTTT CASRPKTVGALDTQYF
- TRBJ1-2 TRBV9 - TGTGCCAGCAGCGTAGATGAAGCACAGGGTGGCTACACCTTC CASSVDEAQGGYTF
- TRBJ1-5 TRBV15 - TGTGCCACCGCGGCGGGGTTGAGCAATCAGCCCCAGCATTTT CATAAGLSNQPQHF
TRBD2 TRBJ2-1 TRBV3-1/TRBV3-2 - TGTGCCAGCAGCCATACAGGACTAGCGGGAGGCCACGAGTTCTTC CASSHTGLAGGHEFF
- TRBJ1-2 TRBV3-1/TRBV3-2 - TGTGCCAGCAGCCTCCCCAGGGGAGGCTACACCTTC CASSLPRGGYTF
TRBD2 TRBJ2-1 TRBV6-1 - TGTGCCAGCAGTGAAGCGGGGGGGTCAGCCAATGAGCAGTTCTTC CASSEAGGSANEQFF
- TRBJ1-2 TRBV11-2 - TGTGCCAGCAGCCCGCGAGGTGGAGGCGGCTACACCTTC CASSPRGGGGYTF
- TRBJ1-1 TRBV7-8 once TGTGCCAGCAGCGTAACAGTTAACACTGAAGCTTTCTTT CASSVTVNTEAFF
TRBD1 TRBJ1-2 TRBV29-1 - TGCAGCGTTGAAGGAGTCGAACAGGGGAGCTATGGCTACACCTTC CSVEGVEQGSYGYTF
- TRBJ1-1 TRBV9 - TGTGCCAGCAGCGTAGGTGGGGCGGTGAACACTGAAGCTTTCTTT CASSVGGAVNTEAFF
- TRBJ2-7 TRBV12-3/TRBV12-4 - TGTGCCAGCAGTACACAGGATTCCTACGAGCAGTACTTC CASSTQDSYEQYF
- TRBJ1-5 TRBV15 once TGTGCCACCAGCAGAGTCCGATCAACAGAAGATATCAATCAGCCCCAGCATTTT CATSRVRSTEDINQPQHF
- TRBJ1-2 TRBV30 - TGTGCCTGGATTAGAAACAGGGTAGCTTATGGCTACACCTTC CAWIRNRVAYGYTF
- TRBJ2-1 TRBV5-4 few TGTGCCAGCAGCTTGAGGGACAACAATGAGCAGTTCTTC CASSLRDNNEQFF
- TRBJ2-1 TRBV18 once TGTGCCAGCTCACGATCCGGGACCGTGACCTGGGGGGGGGCTTACAATGAGCAGTTCTTC CASSRSGTVTWGGAYNEQFF
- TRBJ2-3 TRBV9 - TGTGCCAGCAGCGTAGTCCCCTTAGCTGCTGGCACAGATACGCAGTATTTT CASSVVPLAAGTDTQYF
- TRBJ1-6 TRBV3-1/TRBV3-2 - TGTGCCAGCAGCCAAGCTCAGGCGCTTTCACCCCTCCACTTT CASSQAQALSPLHF
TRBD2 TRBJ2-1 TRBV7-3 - TGTGCCAGCAGCAAGTTAGCGGGAGGGACGGACAATGAGCAGTTCTTC CASSKLAGGTDNEQFF
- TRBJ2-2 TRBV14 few TGTGCCAGCAGCCCCCGTTTGGGGGAGCTGTTTTTT CASSPRLGELFF
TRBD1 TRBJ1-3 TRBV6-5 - TGTGCCAGCAGCGAGGACAGGGGAAACACCATATATTTT CASSEDRGNTIYF
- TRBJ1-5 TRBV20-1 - TGCAGTGCTAGTTCTTCACAGGGAGGGGTGACCCAGCATTTT CSASSSQGGVTQHF
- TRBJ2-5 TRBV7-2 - TGTGCCAGCAGCCGTCGGACAGCCCTCGCCTCGTACCAAGAGACCCAGTACTTC CASSRRTALASYQETQYF
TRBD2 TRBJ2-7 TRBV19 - TGTGCCAGTAGTATCGGCGGGAGCGGCTACGAGCAGTACTTC CASSIGGSGYEQYF